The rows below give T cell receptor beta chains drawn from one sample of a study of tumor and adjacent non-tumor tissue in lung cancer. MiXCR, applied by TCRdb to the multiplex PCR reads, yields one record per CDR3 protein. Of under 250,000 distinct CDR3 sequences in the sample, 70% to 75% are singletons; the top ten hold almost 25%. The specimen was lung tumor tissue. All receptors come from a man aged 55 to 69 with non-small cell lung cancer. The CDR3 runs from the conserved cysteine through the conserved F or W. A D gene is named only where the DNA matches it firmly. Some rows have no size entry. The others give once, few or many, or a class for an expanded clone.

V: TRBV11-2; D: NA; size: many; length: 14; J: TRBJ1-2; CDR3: CASSLTLRAAGYTF; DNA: TGTGCCAGCAGCTTAACCCTCAGGGCGGCTGGCTACACCTTC
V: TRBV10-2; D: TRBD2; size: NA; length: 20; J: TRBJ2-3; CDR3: CASAPNRWTSGNRGSDTQYF; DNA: TGCGCTAGCGCTCCAAACCGATGGACTAGCGGGAACCGCGGTTCAGATACGCAGTATTTT
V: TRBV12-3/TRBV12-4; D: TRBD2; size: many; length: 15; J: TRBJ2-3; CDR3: CASRFIASGEDTQYF; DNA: TGTGCCAGCCGTTTCATCGCTAGCGGTGAAGATACGCAGTATTTT
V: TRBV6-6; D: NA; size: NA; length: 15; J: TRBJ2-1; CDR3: CASSSDYHSYSEQFF; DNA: TGTGCCAGCAGTTCGGATTATCACTCCTACAGTGAGCAGTTCTTC
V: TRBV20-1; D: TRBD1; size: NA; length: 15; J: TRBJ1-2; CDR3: CSALSSGGGSHGYTF; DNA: TGCAGTGCTCTTAGCTCAGGGGGTGGATCTCATGGCTACACCTTC
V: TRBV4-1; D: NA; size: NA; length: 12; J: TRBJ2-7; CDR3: CASSQDLREQYF; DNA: TGCGCCAGCAGCCAAGATCTGAGGGAGCAGTACTTC
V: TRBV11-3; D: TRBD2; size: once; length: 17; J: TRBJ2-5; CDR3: CASSCGTSGGTQETQYF; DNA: TGTGCCAGTAGCTGTGGGACTAGCGGGGGGACTCAAGAGACCCAGTACTTC
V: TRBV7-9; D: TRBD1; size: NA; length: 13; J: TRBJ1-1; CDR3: CASRRTGDTGAFF; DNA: TGTGCCAGCAGACGGACAGGGGATACTGGAGCTTTCTTT
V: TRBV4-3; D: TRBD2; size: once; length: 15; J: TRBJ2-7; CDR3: CASSPGLGGYYKQYF; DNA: TGCGCCAGTAGCCCCGGACTAGGAGGGTACTACAAGCAGTACTTC
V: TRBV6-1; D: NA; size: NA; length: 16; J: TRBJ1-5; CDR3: CTSRPGGGFSNQPQHF; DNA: TGTACCAGCAGACCCGGCGGGGGGTTTAGCAATCAGCCCCAGCATTTT
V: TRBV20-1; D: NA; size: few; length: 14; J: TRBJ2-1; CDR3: CSARDQGGYNEQFF; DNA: TGCAGTGCTAGAGATCAGGGCGGGTACAATGAGCAGTTCTTC
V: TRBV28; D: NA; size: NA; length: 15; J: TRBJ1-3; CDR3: CASSPARELGNTIYF; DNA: TGTGCCAGCAGTCCCGCCAGGGAACTTGGAAACACCATATATTTT
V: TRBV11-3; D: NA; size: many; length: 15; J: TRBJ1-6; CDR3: CASSRDTGFNSPLHF; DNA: TGTGCCAGCAGCCGTGACACAGGATTTAATTCACCCCTCCACTTT
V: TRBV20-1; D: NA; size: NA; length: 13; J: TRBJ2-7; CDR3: CTASLLPDQEQYF; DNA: TGCACTGCTAGTCTCCTCCCCGACCAGGAGCAGTACTTC
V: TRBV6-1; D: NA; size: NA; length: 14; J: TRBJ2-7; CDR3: CASSGISPSYEHYF; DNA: TGTGCCAGTAGTGGAATATCGCCCTCCTACGAGCATTACTTC
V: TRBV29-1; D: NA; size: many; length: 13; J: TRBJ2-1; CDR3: CSLDSSEGPLRFF; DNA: TGCAGCCTGGACTCTTCGGAGGGCCCTTTACGGTTCTTC
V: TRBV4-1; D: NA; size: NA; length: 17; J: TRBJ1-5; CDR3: CASRQDPSGVPFQPQHF; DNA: TGCGCCAGTAGACAAGACCCCAGCGGGGTTCCGTTCCAGCCCCAGCATTTT
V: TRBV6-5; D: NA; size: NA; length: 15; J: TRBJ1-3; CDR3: CASSPSRVSGNTIYF; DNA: TGTGCCAGTAGTCCCTCGCGGGTCTCTGGAAACACCATATATTTT
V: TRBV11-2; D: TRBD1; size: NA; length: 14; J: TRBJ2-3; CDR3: CAGSHGQGTDTQYF; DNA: TGTGCCGGCAGCCACGGACAGGGGACAGATACGCAGTATTTT
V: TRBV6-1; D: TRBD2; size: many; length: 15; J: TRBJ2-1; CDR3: CASSPGGRYYNEQFF; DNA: TGTGCCAGCAGTCCTGGCGGGAGGTATTACAATGAGCAGTTCTTC
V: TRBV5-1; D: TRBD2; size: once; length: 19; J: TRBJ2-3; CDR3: CGSSFGGTSGRSVRDTQYF; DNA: TGCGGCAGCAGCTTCGGCGGGACTAGCGGGAGAAGTGTCCGAGATACGCAGTATTTT
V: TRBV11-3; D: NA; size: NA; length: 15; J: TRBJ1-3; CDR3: CSSSPPGTTGNTIYF; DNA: TGTTCCAGCAGCCCACCAGGGACCACAGGAAACACCATATATTTT
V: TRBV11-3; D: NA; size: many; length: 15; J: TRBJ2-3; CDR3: CASSLDPGRTDTQYF; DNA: TGTGCCAGCAGCTTAGATCCGGGCCGCACAGATACGCAGTATTTT
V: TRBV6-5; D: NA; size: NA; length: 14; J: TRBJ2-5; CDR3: CASSDTRTSGAQYF; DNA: TGTGCCAGCAGTGATACCCGGACCTCGGGGGCTCAGTACTTC
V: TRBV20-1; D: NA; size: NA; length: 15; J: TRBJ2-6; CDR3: CSARAQVTGANVLTF; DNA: TGCAGTGCTAGAGCACAGGTTACAGGGGCCAACGTCCTGACTTTC